This T cell receptor beta chain was captured by sequencing in a study of T cells after yellow fever vaccination (dated by TCRdb to between 2017 and 2020). As for the study more broadly: Libraries from fractions with low cell numbers were prepared with the SMART-Seq v4 Ultra Low Input RNA kit. To follow T-cell clones before and after primary and booster YFV17D yellow fever vaccination, bulk TCR alpha and beta repertoires were sequenced over time. The cohort comprised two healthy male donors, one aged 18 to 29 and one aged 30 to 40 years. Blood samples were taken at several timepoints before and after primary and secondary immunization, and bulk PBMC replicates and cell subsets were isolated. What the work shows at the level of the full study, not this receptor alone: The secondary T-cell response was weaker than the primary response but faster, peaking on day 5 instead of day 15. After the booster, most clones that had expanded after primary vaccination were detected again (nearly 98% of CD4 and 88% of CD8), suggesting broad maintenance of memory. Only two donors were included in the study, so the extent to which the findings can be generalized is limited. A small share of clonotypes was detected in both CD4 and CD8 compartments, with the overlap likely arising from convergent recombination. Computational filtering was required because FACS-sorted repertoires could contain abundant contaminating clonotypes from the bulk population.

The instrument given in TCRdb is Illumina NovaSeq 6000. Synthesis of TCR cDNA relied on 5'RACE template switching, a step that introduced a universal primer site along with unique molecular identifiers. Priming for cDNA synthesis came from both the TCR alpha and TCR beta constant segments. Library amplification used two PCR steps, and the second PCR step added sample barcodes and sequencing adapters. Libraries were sequenced on Illumina HiSeq 2500 (2x100 bp) or NovaSeq (2x150 bp). The study's processing was this. Demultiplexing of reads and collapsing into UMI consensus sequences were performed with MIGEC, and V(D)J alignment was carried out with MiXCR. Vaccine-responding clonotypes were identified with edgeR using replicate PBMC samples, with FDR below 0.01 and a log2 fold change above 5 up to day 15 being required. CD4 or CD8 identity was assigned to each bulk clonotype according to whether the clonotype was present at higher abundance in the sequenced CD4 repertoire or the sequenced CD8 repertoire. The public reads were reprocessed in TCRdb via fastp at Q25 and MiXCR, keeping in-frame beta chains. Identical CDR3 proteins give one entry, which carries the most common genes and DNA. The V and J calls here are based on TCRdb, not the publication. The sample table lists around 310,000 distinct CDR3 sequences, 3% to 4.5% of them with a count of one. About 25% of the sample comes from the top ten.

This clonotype was picked up a small number of times. Its antigen specificity is not known. At one of its ends the junction is not consistent with the germline gene, which may arise from a read error. Read against the paper, the sample's treatment or condition label means: live attenuated yellow fever vaccine strain. At each blood-draw timepoint, two biological replicates of bulk PBMCs were obtained. A standard Ficoll-Paque protocol was used to isolate PBMCs from peripheral blood. RNA was extracted with TriZol from bulk PBMCs, CD4 and CD8 fractions, and dextramer-positive and dextramer-negative fractions. The germline V gene (reference sequence) gives CDR1 as DFQATT and CDR2 as SNEGSKA. The CDR3 starts with the cysteine, ends with the phenylalanine, and has 15 residues. Of the read, only the CDR3 DNA is kept; its 45 bases are in frame from base 1.

This receptor was obtained from a man between 18 and 35 years old who received the YFV17D yellow fever vaccine. Sequences were derived from PBMCs, sampled on the day of the yellow fever booster vaccination. The sequence is built from TRBV20-1 and TRBJ2-1; 11 junctional bases match TRBD2. The CDR3 region has the sequence CSARVLAGGNNEQFF. The DNA reads as follows: TGCAGCGCTAGAGTGCTAGCGGGGGGAAACAATGAGCAGTTCTTC.